This T cell receptor beta chain is drawn from a study of cytomegalovirus exposure and HLA in healthy donors. Overall study findings and caveats: The study listed 164 cytomegalovirus-associated TCR beta chains. What a later analysis reportedly showed was that an Asian-associated ancestry cluster had fewer N-insertions than the 666-donor mean. Rare TCR sequences predominated, though certain public TCRs were found in many donors.

Comments on this clone: The antigen is not known.

It was with 60 Vbeta and 13 Jbeta primers that the PCR ran. Profiling relied on immunoSEQ multiplex PCR, and the TCRdb table lists in-frame clones only, not all of them. The profile shows around 130,000 clones, over 80% of them singletons. This receptor was identified in a man aged 30 to 45 in good health and CMV-seronegative. The sample was PBMCs.

CDR3 bases: TGCGCCAGCAGTTACGGACAGGGGAACACTGAAGCTTTCTTT. As protein: CASSYGQGNTEAFF. J is TRBJ1-1 and V is TRBV4-3; the match to TRBD1 covers 8 bases. Trimming cost V 6 bases and J 1 base; bases outside gene matches: 4. Germline values: CDR1 LGHNA, CDR2 YSLEER. The CDR3 contains 14 residues.